The 10 T cell receptor beta chains listed next were all sequenced from one sample in a study of graft-versus-host responses after intestinal transplantation. Profiled with immunoSEQ multiplex PCR; TCRdb holds only in-frame clones, not every one. The table has over 8,000 clones, over 90% seen once. Here the sequenced sample was PBMCs, taken 11 days after intestinal transplantation. The receptors here all came from a human patient who received an intestinal transplant, so some T cells may come from the graft donor.

The chain combines TRBV9 with TRBJ1-4; possibly TRBD1 for D (6 bases). This CDR3 is 14 amino acids long. The V gene's germline CDR1 is SGDLS and CDR2 YYNGEE. V gave up 0 bases and J gave up 5 bases, with 8 bases separating them. The chain's CDR3 is CASSVGGRNEKLFF. DNA for the CDR3: TGTGCCAGCAGCGTAGGGGGGCGGAATGAAAAACTGTTTTTT.

The chain uses TRBV11-2 and TRBJ2-1; TRBD2 aligns across 8 bases. The CDR3 is 16 amino acids. After removal of 1 base from V and 7 bases from J, the junction contained 9 bases not matched to a gene. The germline CDR1 and CDR2 sequences are SGHAT and FQNNGV. The CDR3 DNA reads as TGTGCCAGCAGCTTAGTTGAGCGGGAGTTGATGAATGAGCAGTTCTTC. Translated, it gives CASSLVERELMNEQFF.

J is TRBJ1-2 and V is TRBV27, with a tentative D call TRBD1 (6 bases). In germline, CDR1 is MNHEY, CDR2 SMNVEV (reference sequence). The V and J ends lost 1 base and 2 bases respectively, with 8 bases between them. CDR3 length: 14 amino acids. The CDR3 nucleotides are TGTGCCAGCAGTTTATTAACAGGGAACTATGGCTACACCTTC. It encodes CASSLLTGNYGYTF.

The J gene is TRBJ2-1, the V gene TRBV5-1; tentative D call: TRBD2 (6 bases). The V gene lost 3 bases and the J gene lost 5 bases, with 21 bases spanning the gap. The CDR3 has 17 amino acids. Germline CDR1 SGHRS, CDR2 YFSETQ. The CDR3 DNA is TGCGCCAGCAGCTGGGTAAGGAGGGGCCGGGGGAACAATGAGCAGTTCTTC. Its translation is CASSWVRRGRGNNEQFF.

V is TRBV25-1 and J is TRBJ1-1; D possibly corresponds to TRBD1 (6 bases). V lost 1 base and J lost 3, with 12 bases in between. The germline CDR1 and CDR2 sequences are MGHDK and SYGVNS. CDR3 length equals 15 residues. This chain's CDR3 is CASSEWQGLDTEAFF. Here the CDR3 DNA reads TGTGCCAGCAGTGAATGGCAGGGGTTGGACACTGAAGCTTTCTTT.

The rearrangement joins TRBV9 to TRBJ2-3; 10 bases are shared with TRBD2. Trimming cost V 1 base and J 6 bases; bases outside gene matches: 5. The germline V gene has CDR1 SGDLS and CDR2 YYNGEE. The CDR3 contains 15 residues. The CDR3 DNA follows: TGTGCCAGCAGCGTAACTAGCGGGGTTTGGGATACGCAGTATTTT. Translating gives CASSVTSGVWDTQYF.

The chain joins TRBV9 to TRBJ2-7, with 8 bases matching TRBD1. The CDR3 is 15 amino acids. The germline V gene encodes CDR1 SGDLS and CDR2 YYNGEE. V was pared by 3 bases and J by 3 bases, with 8 bases of the junction left unmatched. CDR3 bases: TGTGCCAGCAGCGAGTCCTTGGGGACAGGCTACGAGCAGTACTTC. This translates into CASSESLGTGYEQYF.

The V and J genes are TRBV12-5 and TRBJ2-1, with a possible D match to TRBD1 (5 bases). The germline V gene has CDR1 LGHNT and CDR2 FRNRAP. Deletions cut 0 bases from V and 2 bases from J, with 14 bases between. The CDR3 contains 17 residues. As DNA, the CDR3 is TGTGCTAGTGGTTTGGTAGGTGAAGGGGATCCCTACAATGAGCAGTTCTTC. Protein sequence: CASGLVGEGDPYNEQFF.

The chain uses TRBV29-1 and TRBJ2-2; 9 bases map to TRBD1. V lost 6 bases and J lost 4; bases outside the gene matches: 12. This CDR3 has 16 amino acids. Per the germline V gene, CDR1 is SQVTM and CDR2 is ANQGSEA. In DNA form, the CDR3 reads TGCAGCGTCTATTCCCCCGGACAGGGGAGCACCGGGGAGCTGTTTTTT. It yields the protein CSVYSPGQGSTGELFF.

There are a few counts of this clone. This chain connects TRBV7-9 to TRBJ2-1; 10 bases align to TRBD2. CDR1 is SEHNR, CDR2 FQNEAQ, per germline (reference sequence). The length of the CDR3 is 15 residues. The junction had 1 base not matched to a gene; V was cut back by 5 bases and J by 0 bases. The CDR3 sequence is CASSPSGSSYNEQFF. Written as DNA, the CDR3 is TGTGCCAGCAGCCCTAGCGGGAGCTCCTACAATGAGCAGTTCTTC.